This is a list of T cell receptor beta chains from one sample in a study of cytomegalovirus exposure and HLA in healthy donors. Clones were read by immunoSEQ multiplex PCR, and TCRdb kept only the in-frame ones, dropping some. The sample lists around 180,000 clones, about three quarters occurring once. The sample consisted of PBMCs. These TCRs come from a girl aged 10-17 years in good health and CMV-seronegative. The CDR3 runs from the conserved cysteine through the conserved F or W. A D gene is named only where the DNA matches it firmly. Expanded clones are given a class, and other clones once, few, many or no size at all.

j_gene: TRBJ1-4; d_gene: TRBD1; v_gene: TRBV25-1; len: 13; abundance: .; CDR3nt: TGTGCCACTGGGACAGGACGTAATGAAAAACTGTTTTTT; CDR3aa: CATGTGRNEKLFF
j_gene: TRBJ1-2; d_gene: .; v_gene: TRBV7-9; len: 14; abundance: once; CDR3nt: TGTGCCAGCAGCCCGACCCAGGGGAGGGGTGGCTACACCTTC; CDR3aa: CASSPTQGRGGYTF
j_gene: TRBJ2-1; d_gene: .; v_gene: TRBV4-2; len: 14; abundance: once; CDR3nt: TGTGCCAGCAGCCTGGGCGGGGGCAACAATGAGCAGTTCTTC; CDR3aa: CASSLGGGNNEQFF
j_gene: TRBJ1-6; d_gene: TRBD1; v_gene: TRBV18; len: 15; abundance: .; CDR3nt: TGTGCCAGCTCACCCGCAGGGGGGCAATATTCACCCCTCCACTTT; CDR3aa: CASSPAGGQYSPLHF
j_gene: TRBJ2-2; d_gene: TRBD1; v_gene: TRBV10-3; len: 14; abundance: once; CDR3nt: TGTGCCATCAGGCAGGGGGCGAACACCGGGGAGCTGTTTTTT; CDR3aa: CAIRQGANTGELFF
j_gene: TRBJ2-5; d_gene: .; v_gene: TRBV28; len: 15; abundance: .; CDR3nt: TGTGCCAGCAGTTCGTACAGGGAGTGGAAAGAGACCCAGTACTTC; CDR3aa: CASSSYREWKETQYF
j_gene: TRBJ2-5; d_gene: .; v_gene: TRBV5-4; len: 15; abundance: .; CDR3nt: TGTGCCAGCAGCTTGGCCGAGAGCGGTCAAGAGACCCAGTACTTC; CDR3aa: CASSLAESGQETQYF
j_gene: TRBJ1-1; d_gene: TRBD1; v_gene: TRBV9; len: 14; abundance: .; CDR3nt: TGTGCCAGCAGCGTCATCGGGACAGGGGTTGAAGCTTTCTTT; CDR3aa: CASSVIGTGVEAFF
j_gene: TRBJ2-7; d_gene: TRBD2; v_gene: TRBV6-1; len: 14; abundance: .; CDR3nt: TGTGCCAGCACCCGGGGGACTAGCGGACACGAGCAGTACTTC; CDR3aa: CASTRGTSGHEQYF
j_gene: TRBJ2-2; d_gene: TRBD1; v_gene: TRBV25-1; len: 17; abundance: .; CDR3nt: TGTGCCAGCAGTGGGTCATCCGGGACAGGATCCACCGGGGAGCTGTTTTTT; CDR3aa: CASSGSSGTGSTGELFF
j_gene: TRBJ1-2; d_gene: TRBD1; v_gene: TRBV9; len: 17; abundance: .; CDR3nt: TGTGCCAGCAGCGGCTACGGGACAGGGCCTGCTAACTATGGCTACACCTTC; CDR3aa: CASSGYGTGPANYGYTF
j_gene: TRBJ2-2; d_gene: TRBD2; v_gene: TRBV6-1; len: 16; abundance: .; CDR3nt: TGTGCCAGCAGTGGTCAACTAGCGGGCAACACCGGGGAGCTGTTTTTT; CDR3aa: CASSGQLAGNTGELFF
j_gene: TRBJ2-7; d_gene: .; v_gene: TRBV10-3; len: 12; abundance: .; CDR3nt: TGTGCCATCAGGGACATCTCCTACGAGCAGTACTTC; CDR3aa: CAIRDISYEQYF
j_gene: TRBJ2-7; d_gene: .; v_gene: TRBV10-3; len: 14; abundance: .; CDR3nt: TGTGCCATCAGTGATGAGGCAGGGCTATACGAGCAGTACTTC; CDR3aa: CAISDEAGLYEQYF
j_gene: TRBJ1-2; d_gene: .; v_gene: TRBV29-1; len: 13; abundance: .; CDR3nt: TGCAGCGTTGAAGAGGAGGCAGCCTATGGCTACACCTTC; CDR3aa: CSVEEEAAYGYTF
j_gene: TRBJ2-3; d_gene: TRBD1; v_gene: TRBV7-9; len: 13; abundance: .; CDR3nt: TGTGCCAGCAGCCGAGGGGGCGAAGGGACGCAGTATTTT; CDR3aa: CASSRGGEGTQYF
j_gene: TRBJ1-1; d_gene: .; v_gene: TRBV2; len: 16; abundance: few; CDR3nt: TGTGCCAGCAGTGTACCGGCATGGGCAGCTAACACTGAAGCTTTCTTT; CDR3aa: CASSVPAWAANTEAFF
j_gene: TRBJ2-5; d_gene: .; v_gene: TRBV12-5; len: 13; abundance: .; CDR3nt: TGTGCTAGTGGTTTGGGAGCGGGAGAGACCCAGTACTTC; CDR3aa: CASGLGAGETQYF
j_gene: TRBJ2-7; d_gene: .; v_gene: TRBV5-6; len: 14; abundance: .; CDR3nt: TGTGCCAGCAGCCCCCCCACAGGGCCCTACGAGCAGTACTTC; CDR3aa: CASSPPTGPYEQYF
j_gene: TRBJ2-1; d_gene: .; v_gene: TRBV6-1; len: 9; abundance: .; CDR3nt: TGTGCCACCTCGCGGGAGCAGTTCTTC; CDR3aa: CATSREQFF
j_gene: TRBJ2-5; d_gene: .; v_gene: TRBV7-9; len: 14; abundance: few; CDR3nt: TGTGCCAGCAGCTTAGAGTGGCAGAAAGAGACCCAGTACTTC; CDR3aa: CASSLEWQKETQYF
j_gene: TRBJ1-5; d_gene: .; v_gene: TRBV7-9; len: 15; abundance: .; CDR3nt: TGTGCCAGCAGCTTAGATGGGGGCGACAATCAGCCCCAGCATTTT; CDR3aa: CASSLDGGDNQPQHF